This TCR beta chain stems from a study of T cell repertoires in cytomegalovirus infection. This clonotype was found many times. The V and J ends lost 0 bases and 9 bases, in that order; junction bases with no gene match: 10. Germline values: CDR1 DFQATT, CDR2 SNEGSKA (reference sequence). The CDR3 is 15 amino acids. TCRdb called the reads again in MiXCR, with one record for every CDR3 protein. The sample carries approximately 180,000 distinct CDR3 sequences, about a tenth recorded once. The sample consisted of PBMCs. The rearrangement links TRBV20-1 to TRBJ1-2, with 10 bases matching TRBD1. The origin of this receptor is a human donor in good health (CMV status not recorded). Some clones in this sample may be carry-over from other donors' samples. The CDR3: CSARDEVGQGGRYTF. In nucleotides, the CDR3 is TGCAGTGCTAGAGATGAAGTAGGACAGGGGGGTCGCTACACCTTC.